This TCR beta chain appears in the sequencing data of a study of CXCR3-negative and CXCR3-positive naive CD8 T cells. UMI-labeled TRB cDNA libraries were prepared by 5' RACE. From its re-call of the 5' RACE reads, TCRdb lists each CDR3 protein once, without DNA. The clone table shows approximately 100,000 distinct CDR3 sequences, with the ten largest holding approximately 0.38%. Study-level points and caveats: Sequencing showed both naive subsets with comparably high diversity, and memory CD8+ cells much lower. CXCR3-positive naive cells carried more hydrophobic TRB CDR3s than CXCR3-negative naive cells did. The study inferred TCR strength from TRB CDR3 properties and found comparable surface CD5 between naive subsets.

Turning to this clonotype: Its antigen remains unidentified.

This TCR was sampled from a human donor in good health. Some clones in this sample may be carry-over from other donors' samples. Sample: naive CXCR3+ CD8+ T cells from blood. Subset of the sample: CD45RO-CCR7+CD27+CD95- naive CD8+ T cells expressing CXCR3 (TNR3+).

The CDR3 loop reads CASSSRTGTQYF. This rearrangement joins TRBV5-1 to TRBJ2-3. The germline V gene has CDR1 SGHRS and CDR2 YFSETQ. The CDR3 loop spans 12 amino acids. The whole variable domain, filled in from reference TRBV5-1 and TRBJ2-3, reads KAGVTQTPRYLIKTRGQQVTLSCSPISGHRSVSWYQQTPGQGLQFLFEYFSETQRNKGNFPGRFSGRQFSNSRSEMNVSTLELGDSALYLCASSSRTGTQYFGPGTRLTVL.